This T cell receptor (beta chain) was sequenced during a study of blood T cell repertoires in COVID-19 (dated by TCRdb to 2018 to 2021). With regard to the full study: Collaborator samples came from the United States, Italy and Spain and covered acute and convalescent phases of COVID-19. The material from the prospective study consisted of cDNA or gDNA derived from T cells, B-cell-depleted T cells, or PBMCs. The dataset comprised deeply sampled blood TCRbeta repertoires from subjects exposed to, actively infected with, or recovered from COVID-19. The repertoires were made available in a free public database intended to serve as a resource for research on the immune response to SARS-CoV-2. The samples were drawn from the first 160 participants of the ongoing ImmuneRACE study and from more than 1,000 subjects provided by 6 global collaborators. A de-identified subject ID, COVID-19 status, age in years and sex were almost always included in the sample metadata. Where HLA class I and class II types were available, the types were taken from metadata supplied by the sample provider, not from assay-based typing. Overall study outcomes, separate from this receptor: The quantity of clinical and demographic metadata differed by source and by participant and was supplied without curation.

In regard to this clone: Its target antigen remains unknown. Base quality data are lacking; no much larger clone is found one base away.

TCRbeta CDR3 regions were amplified from genomic DNA using the immunoSEQ Assay, a bias-controlled multiplex PCR. The original pipeline was this. The number of nucleated cells in each sample was estimated by amplification of reference gene primers within the assay. To quantify the absolute abundance of each unique TCRbeta CDR3 rearrangement, sequence reads were collapsed and filtered. For each sample, productive Simpson clonality was calculated by taking the square root of Simpson's diversity index across productive rearrangements. This is the immuneACCESS table as TCRdb keeps it, with only in-frame sequences that have V and J called. A part of the clones is gone; compared with another copy, unresolved V genes explain less than half, and the rest is unexplained. For V, J and clone size, that table is used; D and trimming come from the DNA. For this sample there are about 110,000 clones; 75% to 90% appear just once. Jointly, the top ten make up around 1.1% of the sample.

CDR1 and CDR2 (SGHTA, FQGNSA) derive from the germline V gene. V was cut back by 0 bases and J by 0 bases, leaving a gap of 6 bases between them. Including cysteine and phenylalanine, the CDR3 has 15 amino acids. Only the CDR3 DNA stays, 45 bases, in frame from base 1. Collaborating institutions collected whole blood in K2EDTA tubes following their own protocols. For TCRbeta analysis, collaborator samples were shipped as frozen whole blood, as isolated PBMCs, or as DNA extracted from either sample type. The receptor chain draws on TRBV7-2 and TRBJ2-4, with the D gene too uncertain to name. Source material: peripheral blood. The sequence was collected from a human donor in a cohort sampled during active COVID-19. This receptor has the CDR3 CASSLATLAKNIQYF. The nucleotide sequence is given as TGTGCCAGCAGCTTAGCTACTCTAGCCAAAAACATTCAGTACTTC.